The 2 T cell receptor beta chains below come from one sample, sequenced in a study of blood T cell repertoires in COVID-19 (dated by TCRdb to about 2020). Libraries were constructed by the immunoSEQ multiplex PCR assay. Here the immuneACCESS table is served through TCRdb, limited to in-frame sequences with V and J called. Missing clones are a known gap in these copies; in checked studies unresolved V genes cover under half, and the rest lacks a known reason. In this sample the table shows fewer than 100,000 clones, 88% of which occur a single time. Under 55% of the sample goes to the ten largest clones. The source material was peripheral blood. The receptors stem from a human donor in a cohort sampled during active COVID-19.

V and J are TRBV4-3 and TRBJ1-1; D ambiguous. The CDR3 consists of 13 residues. The germline V gene encodes CDR1 LGHNA and CDR2 YSLEER. V was pared by 0 bases and J by 7 bases, with 9 bases between. CDR3 coding DNA: TGCGCCAGCAGCCAAGATCATGGCCGTGAAGCTTTCTTT. This codes for CASSQDHGREAFF.

The chain couples TRBV6-5 to TRBJ1-4; D might be TRBD1 (5 bases). The CDR3 consists of 14 residues. Germline CDR1 MNHEY, CDR2 SVGAGI. V was trimmed by 6 bases and J by 8 bases, leaving 16 bases between them. CDR3 in amino acids: CASRRQLETEKLFF. DNA for the CDR3: TGTGCCAGCAGGAGACAGCTCGAAACCGAAAAACTGTTTTTT.